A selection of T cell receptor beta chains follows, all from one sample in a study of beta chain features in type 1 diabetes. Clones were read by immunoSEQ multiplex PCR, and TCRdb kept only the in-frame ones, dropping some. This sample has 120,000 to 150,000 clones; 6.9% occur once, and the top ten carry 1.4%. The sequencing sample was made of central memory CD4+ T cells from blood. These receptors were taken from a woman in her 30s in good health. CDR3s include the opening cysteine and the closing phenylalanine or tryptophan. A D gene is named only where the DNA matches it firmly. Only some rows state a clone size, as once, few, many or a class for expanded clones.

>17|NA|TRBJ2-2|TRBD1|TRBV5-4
TGCGCCAGCAGCCAAGGGACAGGGGTGGCAAACACCGGGGAGCTGTTTTTT
CASSQGTGVANTGELFF
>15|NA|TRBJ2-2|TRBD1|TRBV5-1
TGCGCCAGCAGCCCTGGACAGGGGTACGCCGGGGAGCTGTTTTTT
CASSPGQGYAGELFF
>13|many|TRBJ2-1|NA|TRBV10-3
TGTGCCATCAGTGATTATGAGCAGGCTGAGCAGTTCTTC
CAISDYEQAEQFF
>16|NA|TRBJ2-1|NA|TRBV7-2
TGTGCCAGCAGCCGCCGGTTAGCGGACTCCTACAATGAGCAGTTCTTC
CASSRRLADSYNEQFF
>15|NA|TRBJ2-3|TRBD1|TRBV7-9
TGTGCCAGCATCCCGGGACAGGGGGTCACAGATACGCAGTATTTT
CASIPGQGVTDTQYF
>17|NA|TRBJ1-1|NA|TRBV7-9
TGTGCCAGCAGCTCTAGAGTAACAGGGACCATGAACACTGAAGCTTTCTTT
CASSSRVTGTMNTEAFF
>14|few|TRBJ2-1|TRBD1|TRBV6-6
TGTGCCAGCAGTTACTCGGACAGGGGGAATGAGCAGTTCTTC
CASSYSDRGNEQFF
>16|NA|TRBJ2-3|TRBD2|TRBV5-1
TGCGCCAGCAGCCGAACTAGCGGCCCGGGGGTAGATACGCAGTATTTT
CASSRTSGPGVDTQYF
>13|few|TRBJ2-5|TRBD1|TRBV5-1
TGCGCCAGCAGCCGGGACAGACCTGAGACCCAGTACTTC
CASSRDRPETQYF
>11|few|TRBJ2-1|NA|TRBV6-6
TGTGCCAGCAGGCGGAGAAATGAGCAGTTCTTC
CASRRRNEQFF
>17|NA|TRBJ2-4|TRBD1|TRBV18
TGTGCCAGCTCACCTAACAGGGGTGAGATGGCCAAAAACATTCAGTACTTC
CASSPNRGEMAKNIQYF
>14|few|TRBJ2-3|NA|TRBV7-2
TGTGCCAGCAGCTTCTACGGCGGGACAGATACGCAGTATTTT
CASSFYGGTDTQYF
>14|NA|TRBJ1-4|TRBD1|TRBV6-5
TGTGCCAGCAGTCGGGACAGGGACAGTGAAAAACTGTTTTTT
CASSRDRDSEKLFF
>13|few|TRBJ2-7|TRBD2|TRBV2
TGTGCCAGCCGGACTAGCGGTACCTACGAGCAGTACTTC
CASRTSGTYEQYF
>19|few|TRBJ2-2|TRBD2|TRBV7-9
TGTGCCAGCCCAGAAGGACTAGCGGCCGAGATCGCGAACACCGGGGAGCTGTTTTTT
CASPEGLAAEIANTGELFF
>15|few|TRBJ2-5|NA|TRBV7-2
TGTGCCAGCAGCTTAGTCCAGGGCAGAGGAGAGACCCAGTACTTC
CASSLVQGRGETQYF
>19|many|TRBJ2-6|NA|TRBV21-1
TGTGCCAGCAGCAAAGATGAGGGGACAGTGGACTCTGGGGCCAACGTCCTGACTTTC
CASSKDEGTVDSGANVLTF
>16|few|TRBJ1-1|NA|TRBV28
TGTGCCAGCAGCCACCCTGGCGCGGTTATGAACACTGAAGCTTTCTTT
CASSHPGAVMNTEAFF
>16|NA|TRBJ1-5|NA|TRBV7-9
TGTGCCAGCAGCTTAGAGGTAGGGGTGAGCAATCAGCCCCAGCATTTT
CASSLEVGVSNQPQHF
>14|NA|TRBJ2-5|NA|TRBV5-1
TGCGCCAGCAGCTTGGGCCCTGGGAGGGAGACCCAGTACTTC
CASSLGPGRETQYF
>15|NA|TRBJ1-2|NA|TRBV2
TGTGCCAGCAGTGAAGCCTCAGGGCGTAACTATGGCTACACCTTC
CASSEASGRNYGYTF
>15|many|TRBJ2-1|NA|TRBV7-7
TGTGCTAGCAGCTCCGGGGGTAGCTCCTACAATGAGCAGTTCTTC
CASSSGGSSYNEQFF
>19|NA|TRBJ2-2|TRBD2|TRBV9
TGTGCCAGCAGCCCGGGGGCTAGCGGGAGAAGACGGAACACCGGGGAGCTGTTTTTT
CASSPGASGRRRNTGELFF
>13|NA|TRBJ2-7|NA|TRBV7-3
TGTGCCAGCAGCCCTACTCGGAGGGACGAGCAGTACTTC
CASSPTRRDEQYF
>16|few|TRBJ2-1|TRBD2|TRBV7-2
TGTGCCAGCAGCCAGACTAGCGGGACATTCTACAATGAGCAGTTCTTC
CASSQTSGTFYNEQFF